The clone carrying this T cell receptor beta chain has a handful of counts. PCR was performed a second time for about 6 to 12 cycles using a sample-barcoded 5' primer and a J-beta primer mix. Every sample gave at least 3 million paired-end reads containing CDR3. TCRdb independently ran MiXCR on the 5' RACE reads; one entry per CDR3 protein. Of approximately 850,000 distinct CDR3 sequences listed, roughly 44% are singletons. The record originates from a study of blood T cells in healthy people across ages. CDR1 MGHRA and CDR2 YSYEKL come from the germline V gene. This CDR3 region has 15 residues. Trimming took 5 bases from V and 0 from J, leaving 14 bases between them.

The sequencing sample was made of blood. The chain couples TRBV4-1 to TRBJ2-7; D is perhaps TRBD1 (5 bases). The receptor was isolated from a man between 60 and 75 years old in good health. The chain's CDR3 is CASSGVGAVSYEQYF. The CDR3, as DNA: TGCGCCAGCAGCGGGGTAGGGGCCGTCTCCTACGAGCAGTACTTC.